The T cell receptor (beta chain) under discussion was sequenced for a study of Graves' ophthalmopathy and Graves' hyperthyroidism. Notes on the study in general: The blood repertoire also included most expanded thyroid clonotypes above 0.001 frequency. Ophthalmopathy progression predictions by the model showed nearly 75% specificity and approximately 67% sensitivity. Stable hyperthyroidism and ophthalmopathy were told apart by a 13-signature model, which achieved around 90% sensitivity and 81.08% specificity.

Amplification from RNA transcripts yielded the TCR beta CDR3 regions. In the first round, RT-PCR was carried out with HTBI primers, and a multiplex PCR formed the second round. Via MiXCR, TCRdb re-called the multiplex PCR reads, giving one row per CDR3 protein. The profile shows some 47,000 distinct CDR3 sequences, around 50% of them singletons. Germline CDR1 reads SGHDN; CDR2 reads FVKESK. Trimming left V 4 bases short and J 2 bases short, with 8 bases between. The length of the CDR3 is 13 residues. Of note for this clonotype: Its antigen remains unidentified.

Each diagnosis was determined on the basis of clinical symptoms, serum thyroxine, TRAb, thyroid ultrasound and orbital computed tomography. Material for sequencing was peripheral blood. This chain joins TRBV14 and TRBJ1-1; D may be TRBD1 (5 bases). This TCR was sampled from an adult man with Graves' ophthalmopathy. CDR3 DNA sequence: TGTGCCAGCAGCCGGGGGGGAAACACTGAAGCTTTCTTT. It is translated as CASSRGGNTEAFF. Filled out from reference TRBV14 and TRBJ1-1, the complete variable domain reads EAGVTQFPSHSVIEKGQTVTLRCDPISGHDNLYWYRRVMGKEIKFLLHFVKESKQDESGMPNNRFLAERTGGTYSTLKVQPAELEDSGVYFCASSRGGNTEAFFGQGTRLTVV.